This is a list of T cell receptor beta chains from one sample in a study of blood T cells in healthy people across ages. TCRdb reprocessed the 5' RACE reads with MiXCR, giving one entry per CDR3 protein. The sample contains 450,000 to 700,000 distinct CDR3 sequences, approximately 25% of which appear only once. The sample was blood. These receptors came from a woman between 65 and 79 years old in good health. CDR3s include the opening cysteine and the closing phenylalanine or tryptophan. Each record gives: J gene, V gene, CDR3 protein.

>TRBJ1-5|TRBV20-1
CSARPGTKGVSNQPQHF
>TRBJ1-5|TRBV12-3/TRBV12-4
CASRGPGSGNQPQHF
>TRBJ2-7|TRBV7-9
CASSFSGAGWEQYF
>TRBJ1-1|TRBV9
CASSRQGINTEAFF
>TRBJ2-4|TRBV30
CAWSVEGNIQYF
>TRBJ1-1|TRBV5-1
CASSLAREAFF
>TRBJ1-4|TRBV4-1
CASSPPWGGAEKLFF
>TRBJ1-1|TRBV20-1
CSARTPTRQDSNTEAFF
>TRBJ1-2|TRBV10-3
CAINGQLGDYGYTF
>TRBJ2-7|TRBV5-1
CASSSDRGRIREQYF
>TRBJ1-4|TRBV19
CASSMRRVTNEKLFF
>TRBJ2-1|TRBV24-1
CATSDLQDGPNEQFF
>.|TRBV20-1
CSARQQPISYEQYF
>TRBJ2-3|TRBV20-1
CSVPGTSTADTQYF
>TRBJ1-6|TRBV9
CASSAWRGWDSPLHF
>TRBJ1-4|TRBV4-3
CASSQGAGGPNEKLFF
>TRBJ2-5|TRBV19
CASSEARRRQQETQYF
>TRBJ1-1|TRBV7-2
CASSLARAENTEAFF
>TRBJ2-7|TRBV7-7
CASSLLQESEQYF
>.|TRBV5-1
CASSLAPVAGSGTYEQYF
>TRBJ1-4|TRBV27
CASSTGAVGNEKLFF
>TRBJ2-5|TRBV7-2
CASSPQAETQYF
>TRBJ1-5|TRBV6-1
CASNRVNSNQPQHF
>TRBJ1-4|TRBV29-1
CSVAQATNEKLFF
>TRBJ2-4|TRBV11-1
CASSSLGRLDIQYF
>.|TRBV29-1
CSASVGRNEQFF
>TRBJ2-1|TRBV3-1
CASSQDRLGAYNEQFF
>TRBJ2-3|TRBV4-3
CASSQGRDRNTDTQYF
>TRBJ1-4|TRBV7-9
CASSLGQQTSNEKLFF
>TRBJ2-3|TRBV20-1
CSVPLAGDLTDTQYF
>.|TRBV4-2
CASSRAWDSYEQYF
>TRBJ2-7|TRBV11-3
CASSLEGQWGQGDIEQYF
>.|TRBV6-2/TRBV6-3
CATRTGLYEQYF
>TRBJ1-2|TRBV21-1
CASSLGRAYYGYTF
>TRBJ1-1|TRBV12-3/TRBV12-4
CASSITQGATEAFF
>TRBJ1-3|TRBV20-1
CSAPGDPGGNTIYF
>TRBJ2-1|TRBV7-9
CASSLGQGGRNEQFF
>TRBJ1-6|TRBV7-2
CASSPGPNGSPLHF
>TRBJ1-2|TRBV6-5
CASRPTGYGYTF
>TRBJ1-2|TRBV20-1
CSAREGSYGYTF
>TRBJ2-3|TRBV3-1
CASSLALSTDTQYF
>TRBJ2-5|TRBV27
CASSFYPSGAQETQYF
>TRBJ1-5|TRBV20-1
CSASMADPTVNQPQHF
>.|TRBV3-1
CASTNDNEQFF
>TRBJ1-4|TRBV4-1
CASTTSGEIDQVF
>TRBJ2-5|TRBV6-5
CASSFRPSPAETQYF
>TRBJ2-7|TRBV15
CATSRDRGRVQTYEQYF
>TRBJ2-1|TRBV29-1
CSVVRTGYNEQFF
>TRBJ2-1|TRBV6-6
CASSDRVDNEQFF
>TRBJ2-3|TRBV20-1
CSASPGTGGADTQYF
>.|TRBV5-1
CASSSGTSGHNEQFF
>TRBJ2-3|TRBV7-3
CASSSTLAGDTDTQYF
>TRBJ2-1|TRBV6-6
CASSYSYLGKDEQFF
>TRBJ2-5|TRBV7-3
CASSYRGPETQYF